This TCR beta chain was documented in a study of cytomegalovirus exposure and HLA in healthy donors (dated by TCRdb to 2016 to 2017). In the study overall: In an earlier analysis of some 550 of the donors, around 290 Gb of sequence data and 90 million to 130 million unique TCR beta sequences from about 179 million T cells were reported. Donor age, sex, ethnicity and CMV serostatus were collected together with the repertoire data. Typing coverage differed by locus: A, B, C, DRB1 and DQB1 were typed in roughly 629-630 donors, DQA1 in 522, DPA1 in some 610, and DPB1 in approximately 450. Across some 400 genotyped donors of the cohort, an average of roughly 230,000 unique TCR beta nucleotide sequences per donor were sequenced, and approximately 19% of those sequences were non-productive. An early release that covered fewer than 800 HLA-typed donors contained around 300 gigabases of sequencing data and around 85 million unique TCR sequences. A later analysis re-examined previously published TCR beta repertoires from 610 or so donors and added high-resolution HLA genotyping to investigate patterns of TCR occurrence. The study was designed to test whether signatures of past pathogen exposure could be identified by cataloging public T cell receptors. Besides the first cohort of hundreds of subjects, a separate validation cohort made up of over a hundred different subjects was used. Using immunosequencing, the study profiled T cell repertoires from roughly 650 subjects and related those repertoires to cytomegalovirus serostatus. The later analysis used no new phenotypic data to find candidate immune exposures, relying instead on TCR beta sequences and their occurrence across donors. A later genetic analysis used genome-wide SNP genotypes for about 60% of the roughly 700 donors, treating that subset as a discovery cohort. All discovery cohort repertoires had been generated on a single sequencing platform. HLA typing covered class I and class II loci at four-digit resolution. A handful of DR-DQ haplotypes were handled as single units for association and clustering because linkage in the cohort was strong. Of the roughly 410 genotyped donors, roughly 80% were placed in the genetic ancestry cluster associated with self-reported Caucasian donors. An earlier analysis of fewer than 750 of the donors used high-throughput TCR beta sequencing to judge whether each TCR beta V gene segment behaved as functional or pseudogenic. The study combined high-throughput TCR immunosequencing, statistical association of individual TCRs with disease status, and machine learning to predict cytomegalovirus infection status.

The library was made by the immunoSEQ multiplex PCR assay. For the multiplex PCR, a mixture combining 60 forward primers for TCR Vbeta segments and 13 reverse primers for TCR Jbeta segments was used. The CDR3 region of rearranged TCR beta genes was amplified from genomic DNA by a multiplex PCR assay. The Illumina HiSeq System was used to sequence the amplified TCR beta libraries as 87-base-pair reads. The authors' pipeline ran thus. Across the 500 to 750 repertoires, a later analysis counted 60 million to 90 million unique TCR beta chains, some 11 million of which were shared by at least two donors. Raw reads were error-corrected and collapsed into unique sequences with a nearest-neighbor algorithm that merged closely related sequences to remove PCR and sequencing errors. V, D and J gene segments were assigned by aligning CDR3 sequences to IMGT reference sequences. For a sequence to be retained, a match of at least six nucleotides was required to both a V gene segment and a J gene segment. Rearrangements were classified as productive when the CDR3 lacked stop codons and remained in frame with V and J, and all other rearrangements were classified as non-productive. Following IMGT convention, CDR3 was defined as the stretch from the second conserved V-encoded cysteine up to the conserved J-encoded phenylalanine. In an earlier analysis of some 550 of the donors, sequences lacking an unambiguous match to a single V gene segment were excluded. In an earlier analysis of 587 of the donors, V segments were called functional above 56.7% productive rearrangements and were called segregating when the between-donor standard deviation exceeded 5%. A statistical classification framework was developed to diagnose cytomegalovirus status using the catalog of TCR beta chain sequences. A later analysis assigned V and J genes by comparing TCR nucleotide sequences with IMGT/GENE-DB human TR gene sequences. The TCRdist pipeline was used in a later analysis to assign CDR3 sequences and most-parsimonious VDJ recombination scenarios. In a later analysis, each TCR beta chain was defined by its CDR3 amino acid sequence together with its V-gene family, and reads without a unique V-gene family were excluded. A later analysis removed over 500 highly shared, low-generation-probability nucleotide sequences to deal with suspected cross-contamination and a sequencing artifact. For each public chain, a later analysis derived a clonal expansion index from normalized ranks of inferred template counts within each repertoire. In a later analysis, generation probabilities were computed using a VDJ recombination model fitted to out-of-frame rearrangements, and the results were checked against IGoR. In a later analysis, TCR-TCR, TCR-HLA and TCR-CMV co-occurrence was scored with hypergeometric tests, and a repertoire-size bias correction was applied to TCR pairs. False discovery rates were estimated in a later analysis by permuting HLA or CMV assignments 20 times. A later analysis grouped co-occurring TCRs with DBSCAN, adding TCRdist sequence similarity when clustering within HLA-allele-positive subsets. For co-occurrence clustering, repertoires with fewer than 30,000 or more than 120,000 public chains were excluded, along with five or six repertoires with anomalous nucleotide sharing. Imported from immuneACCESS, the table was reduced by TCRdb to in-frame sequences with V and J called. These copies leave out some clones; in studies compared against another copy, an unresolved V gene accounts for under half, and the cause of the remainder is not known. That table gives V, J and clone size, and the DNA gave D and trimming. The sample table lists approximately 120,000 clones, about 76% of them with a count of one. Around 12% of the sample is held by the ten biggest clonotypes.

Including cysteine and phenylalanine, the CDR3 has 15 amino acids. Solely the CDR3 DNA is kept, with 45 bases framed from the first base. V loses 2 bases at its end and J loses 3 bases; junction bases beyond the gene matches: 5. CDR1 is given as MNHEY and CDR2 as SVGAGI, both from the germline V gene. Overall results and qualifications from the work: Only TCR beta chains were sequenced in this cohort, and the absence of alpha or paired-chain data limited detectable features. Because counts were too low, about 15 rarely observed V segments, including chromosome 9 orphons, were left out of the earlier analysis of 587 of the donors. The presence/absence analyses assumed that sequencing depth was roughly uniform across donors, and that assumption may not be true. According to a later analysis, most CMV-associated TCR beta chains appeared to be HLA-restricted, and the HLA associations seemed to be driven largely by CMV exposure. V-gene and J-gene trimming of TCR beta chains was associated with a missense DCLRE1C variant in a later genetic analysis, and the association was replicated in an independent cohort. A total of about 150 TCR beta chains were listed by the study as associated with cytomegalovirus. A group of highly shared sequence variants was considered likely to be a technical artifact of the sequencing pipeline. Some IMGT-functional V segments, including TRBV6-2 and TRBV6-3, could not be distinguished by the 87-base-pair reads and were therefore excluded. Strong co-occurrence of HLA alleles, especially DR and DQ, made assigning TCR associations to individual alleles difficult. An earlier analysis of approximately 590 of the donors showed that most TCR beta V segments appeared in productive rearrangements either about 90% or about 30% of the time, which broadly matched IMGT annotations. A later genetic analysis reported fewer N-insertions in productive TCRs among donors in an Asian-associated ancestry cluster than the roughly 690-donor mean. In a later analysis, TCR association rates were found to vary across HLA loci, with the most associated TCRs seen for DRB1 alleles and the fewest for HLA-C alleles. The authors suggested that the approach could potentially be generalized to other disease states and immunological phenotypes. Immune exposure information for the cohort was limited to CMV serostatus. A few of the identified cytomegalovirus-associated TCR beta chains were confirmed in vitro to be specific for cytomegalovirus antigens. In a later analysis, several top co-occurrence clusters were reported to appear linked to parvovirus B19, influenza, CMV and Epstein-Barr virus. Correlated functional status among segregating V segments might be attributable to linkage disequilibrium, but an unknown experimental factor could not be ruled out. Because HLA typing was missing for some donors at each locus, association tests included only the typed subset. Specific HLA alleles were associated with 15,000 to 20,000 TCR beta sequences at a false discovery rate of 0.05 in a later analysis. Across donors, most TCR sequences were observed very rarely, whereas some public TCRs were present in many individuals. A further reported finding was that TCR beta sequences accurately predicted the HLA-A and HLA-B alleles for most subjects in the first cohort. Cytomegalovirus status was reported to be diagnosed by the classifier with high specificity and sensitivity in both the original and validation cohorts. A later analysis found that HLA-associated TCR beta chains were more clonally expanded and had lower generation probabilities than equally common non-associated chains.

The cohort comprised 666 healthy bone marrow donors. All cohort members were sampled while nominally healthy, although unrecorded immune exposures were likely present. The donor was CMV seropositive and belonged to the group of 250 to 300 seropositive cohort members. Each donor provided a peripheral blood sample, and peripheral blood mononuclear cells were used for TCR beta sequencing. Genomic DNA was extracted from the blood cell samples with the Qiagen DNeasy Blood Extraction Kit. A remark on this clone: This clone's antigen is unknown. No base-level quality is on record; no much larger clone is a single base apart.

Material for sequencing was PBMCs. The TCR sequence derives from a woman aged 40 to 50 in good health and CMV-seropositive. Recombination joined TRBV6-5 with TRBJ1-1, with TRBD1 matching 8 junction bases. The CDR3 here reads CASSYRNRGYTEAFF. The DNA is as follows: TGTGCCAGCAGTTACCGAAACAGGGGGTACACTGAAGCTTTCTTT.